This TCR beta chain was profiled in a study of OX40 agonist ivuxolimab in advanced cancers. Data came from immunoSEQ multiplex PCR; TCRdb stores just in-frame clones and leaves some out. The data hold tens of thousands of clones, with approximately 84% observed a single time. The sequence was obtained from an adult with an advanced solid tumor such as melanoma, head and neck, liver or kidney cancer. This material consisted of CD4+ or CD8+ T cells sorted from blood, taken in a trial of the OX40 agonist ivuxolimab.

The CDR3 loop reads CASSQSVGANEKLFF. The CDR3 nucleotides read TGCGCCAGCAGCCAATCGGTAGGGGCTAATGAAAAACTGTTTTTT. The gene calls are TRBV4-1 and TRBJ1-4; TRBD1 might be the D (5 bases). V lost 2 bases, J lost 3 bases, and 10 bases lay in between. The CDR3 is made up of 15 amino acids. Germline V gene sequence: CDR1 MGHRA, CDR2 YSYEKL.